Shown below are 10 T cell receptor beta chains from a single sample sequenced in a study of neoadjuvant nivolumab and ipilimumab in lung cancer. Sequencing used immunoSEQ multiplex PCR; TCRdb keeps in-frame clones, though not all of them. The data contain under 5,500 clones, 70% to 80% of them seen just once; the ten biggest clones take up 3.3%. This specimen was normal lung tissue adjacent to the tumor, taken after neoadjuvant nivolumab, alone or with ipilimumab, at or shortly before surgery. The receptors here all came from an adult with non-small cell lung cancer. Some clones in this sample may be carry-over from other donors' samples.

The chain has TRBV6-4 and TRBJ2-6; D unclear. Germline values: CDR1 MRHNA, CDR2 SNTAGT. V lost 0 bases, J lost 0 bases, and 3 bases lay in between. The CDR3 consists of 15 residues. CDR3 amino acids: CASSDSSSGANVLTF. The CDR3 DNA follows: TGTGCCAGCAGTGACTCGAGCTCTGGGGCCAACGTCCTGACTTTC.

The genes are TRBV7-2 and TRBJ2-2, with a weak D call TRBD2 (6 bases). The CDR3 is 17 residues long. Trimming stripped 5 bases from V and 2 bases from J, with 18 bases between. CDR1 and CDR2 from the germline V gene are SGHTA and FQGNSA. The CDR3: CASSRTGLLLNTGELFF. In nucleotides, the CDR3 is TGTGCCAGCAGCCGGACGGGACTCTTGCTAAACACCGGGGAGCTGTTTTTT.

This clone has only one observation. The chain employs TRBV5-1 and TRBJ2-7, with 8 bases lining up with TRBD1. With V trimmed by 4 bases and J by 0 bases, 6 bases remained unmatched. Per the germline V gene, CDR1 is SGHRS and CDR2 is YFSETQ. The length of the CDR3 is 15 residues. CDR3 nucleotide sequence: TGCGCCAGCAGCATAACAGGGGGAAGCTCCTACGAGCAGTACTTC. Its translation: CASSITGGSSYEQYF.

The rearrangement links TRBV5-4 to TRBJ2-7; TRBD2 matches at 9 bases. Germline CDR1 reads SGHNT; CDR2 reads YYREEE (reference sequence). J lost 5 bases, V lost 1 base, and 10 bases had no gene match. This CDR3 spans 16 amino acids. The CDR3 coding sequence is TGTGCCAGCAGCTTGCCTCTAGCGGGAAGAAGGAACGAGCAGTACTTC. It translates to CASSLPLAGRRNEQYF.

The chain carries TRBV4-2 and TRBJ2-7; 9 bases match TRBD2. Trimming at V came to 0 bases and at J to 3 bases, leaving 9 bases not matched to a gene. The CDR3 contains 17 residues. The germline gives CDR1 LGHNA, CDR2 YNFKEQ. The CDR3 DNA is TGTGCCAGCAGCCAAGAAGATAGCGGGAGCCCCTTCTACGAGCAGTACTTC. It specifies CASSQEDSGSPFYEQYF.

The chain carries TRBV6-6 and TRBJ2-1; no clear D gene. In germline, CDR1 is MNHNY, CDR2 SVGAGI (reference sequence). V dropped 2 bases and J dropped 9 bases, with 11 bases sitting between them. CDR3 length: 13 amino acids. CDR3 bases: TGTGCCAGCAGTTACGACTGGATCGGTGAGCAGTTCTTC. It translates to CASSYDWIGEQFF.

A few counts support this clone. The chain joins TRBV6-5 to TRBJ2-1; D is unresolved. The CDR3 extends over 14 amino acids. V was pared by 6 bases and J by 7 bases, with 16 bases between. CDR1 and CDR2 (germline): MNHEY, SVGAGI. The CDR3 coding sequence is TGTGCCAGCAGCCCCGACCCAACTCTTAATGAGCAGTTCTTC. Amino acid sequence: CASSPDPTLNEQFF.

This clone has more than one count but fewer than ten. The chain links TRBV5-1 to TRBJ2-7; D is possibly TRBD2 (7 bases). This CDR3 region has 15 residues. Germline-derived CDR1 and CDR2 are SGHRS and YFSETQ. The V gene lost 0 bases and the J gene lost 6 bases, with 16 bases spanning the gap. The CDR3 sequence is CASSLDGRGEGEQYF. CDR3 nucleotides: TGCGCCAGCAGCTTGGATGGGAGGGGGGAAGGCGAGCAGTACTTC. The full variable domain, its missing parts supplied by reference TRBV5-1 and TRBJ2-7, is KAGVTQTPRYLIKTRGQQVTLSCSPISGHRSVSWYQQTPGQGLQFLFEYFSETQRNKGNFPGRFSGRQFSNSRSEMNVSTLELGDSALYLCASSLDGRGEGEQYFGPGTRLTVT.

The chain joins TRBV29-1 to TRBJ1-1, with D possibly TRBD1 on 6 matching bases. The CDR3 has 12 amino acids. Per germline, CDR1 SQVTM and CDR2 ANQGSEA. Trimming took 7 bases from V and 6 from J, leaving 15 bases between them. The CDR3 nucleotides read TGCAGCGGAGGGGGGGGTAGCCCTGAAGCTTTCTTT. Encoded protein: CSGGGGSPEAFF.

The chain carries TRBV19 and TRBJ1-5; D possibly corresponds to TRBD1 (6 bases). The V gene's germline CDR1 is LNHDA and CDR2 SQIVND (reference sequence). The V end lost 7 bases, the J end lost 1 base, and 11 bases lay between the germline ends. There are 14 residues in the CDR3. The CDR3 loop reads CASNKGGSNQPQHF. The CDR3 coding sequence is TGTGCCAGTAATAAAGGGGGAAGCAATCAGCCCCAGCATTTT. The variable domain in full, with the rest retrieved from reference TRBV19 and TRBJ1-5, is DGGITQSPKYLFRKEGQNVTLSCEQNLNHDAMYWYRQDPGQGLRLIYYSQIVNDFQKGDIAEGYSVSREKKESFPLTVTSAQKNPTAFYLCASNKGGSNQPQHFGDGTRLSIL.